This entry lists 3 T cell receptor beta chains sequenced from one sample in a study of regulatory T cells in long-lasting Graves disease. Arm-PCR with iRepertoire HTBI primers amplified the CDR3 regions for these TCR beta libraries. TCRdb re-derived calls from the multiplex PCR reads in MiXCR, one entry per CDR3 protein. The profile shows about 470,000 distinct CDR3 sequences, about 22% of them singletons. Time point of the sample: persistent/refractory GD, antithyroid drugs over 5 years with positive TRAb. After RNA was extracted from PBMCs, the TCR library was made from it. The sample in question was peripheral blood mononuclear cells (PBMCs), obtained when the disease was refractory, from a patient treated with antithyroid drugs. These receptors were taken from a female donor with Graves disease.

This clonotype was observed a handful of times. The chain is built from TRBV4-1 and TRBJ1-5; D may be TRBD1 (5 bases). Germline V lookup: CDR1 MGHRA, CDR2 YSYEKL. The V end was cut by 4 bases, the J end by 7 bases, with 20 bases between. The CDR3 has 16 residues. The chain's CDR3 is CASSLTFGGTNQPQHF. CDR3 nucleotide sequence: TGCGCCAGCAGCCTTACTTTTGGGGGGACTAACCAGCCCCAGCATTTT.

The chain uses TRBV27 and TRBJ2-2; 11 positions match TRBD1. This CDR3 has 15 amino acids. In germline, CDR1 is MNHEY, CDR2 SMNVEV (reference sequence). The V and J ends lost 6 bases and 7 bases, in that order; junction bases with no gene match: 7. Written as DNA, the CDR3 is TGTGCCAGCAGACCCCCCGGGACAGGGGGCGGGGAGCTGTTTTTT. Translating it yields CASRPPGTGGGELFF.

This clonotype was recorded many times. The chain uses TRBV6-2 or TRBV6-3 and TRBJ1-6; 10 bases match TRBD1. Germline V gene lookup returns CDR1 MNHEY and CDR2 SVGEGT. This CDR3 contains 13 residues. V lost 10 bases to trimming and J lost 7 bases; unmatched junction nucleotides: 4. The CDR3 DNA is TGTGCCACCAGGACAGGGGGGAATTCACCCCTCCACTTT. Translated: CATRTGGNSPLHF.